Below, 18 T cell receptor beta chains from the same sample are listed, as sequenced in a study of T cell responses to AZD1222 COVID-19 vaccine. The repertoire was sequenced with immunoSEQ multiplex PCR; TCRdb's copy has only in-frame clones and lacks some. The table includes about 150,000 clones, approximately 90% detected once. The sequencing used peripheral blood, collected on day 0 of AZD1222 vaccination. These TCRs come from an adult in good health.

In DNA form, the CDR3 reads TGTGCCAGCAGCTTGGCAGGGAGTGAAAAACTGTTTTTT. This codes for CASSLAGSEKLFF. The chain combines TRBV5-6 with TRBJ1-4; tentative D call: TRBD1 (5 bases). Germline CDR1 is SGHDT and CDR2 is YYEEEE. The CDR3 sequence is 13 residues long. Trimming removed 0 bases from V and 7 bases from J, with 7 bases in between.

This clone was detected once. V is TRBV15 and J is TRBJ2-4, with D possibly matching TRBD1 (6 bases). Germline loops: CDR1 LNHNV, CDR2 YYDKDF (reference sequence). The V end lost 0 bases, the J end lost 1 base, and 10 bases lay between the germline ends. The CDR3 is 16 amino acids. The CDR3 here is CATSRDRGFAKNIQYF. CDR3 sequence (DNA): TGTGCCACCAGCAGAGACAGGGGATTTGCCAAAAACATTCAGTACTTC.

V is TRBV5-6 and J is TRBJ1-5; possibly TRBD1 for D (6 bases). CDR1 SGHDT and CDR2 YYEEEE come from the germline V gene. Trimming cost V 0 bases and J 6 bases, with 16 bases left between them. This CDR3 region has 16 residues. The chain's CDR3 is CASSLGPDRLVQPQHF. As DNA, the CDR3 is TGTGCCAGCAGCTTGGGACCTGACAGGTTAGTTCAGCCCCAGCATTTT.

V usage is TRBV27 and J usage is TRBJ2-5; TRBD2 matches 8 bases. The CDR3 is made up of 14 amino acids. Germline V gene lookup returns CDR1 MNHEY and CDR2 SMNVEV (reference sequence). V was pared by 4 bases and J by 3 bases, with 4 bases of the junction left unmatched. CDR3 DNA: TGTGCCAGCAGTTCACCGGGAGGGGAAGAGACCCAGTACTTC. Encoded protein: CASSSPGGEETQYF.

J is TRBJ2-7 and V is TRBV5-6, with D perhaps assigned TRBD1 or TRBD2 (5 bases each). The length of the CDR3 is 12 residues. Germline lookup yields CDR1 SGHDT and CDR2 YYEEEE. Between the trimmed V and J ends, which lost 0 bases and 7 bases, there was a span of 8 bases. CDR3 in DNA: TGTGCCAGCAGCTTGGCAGGGAGTGAGCAGTACTTC. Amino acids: CASSLAGSEQYF.

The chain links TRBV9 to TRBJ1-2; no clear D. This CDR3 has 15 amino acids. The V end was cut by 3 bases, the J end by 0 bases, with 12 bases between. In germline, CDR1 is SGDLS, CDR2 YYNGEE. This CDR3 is CASSAQDGPNYGYTF. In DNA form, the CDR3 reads TGTGCCAGCAGCGCCCAGGACGGTCCTAACTATGGCTACACCTTC.

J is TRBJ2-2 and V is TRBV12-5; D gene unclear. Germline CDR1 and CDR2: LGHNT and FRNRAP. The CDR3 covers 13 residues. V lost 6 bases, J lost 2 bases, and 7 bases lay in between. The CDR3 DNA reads TGTGCTAGTGGCACTGGTAACACCGGGGAGCTGTTTTTT. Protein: CASGTGNTGELFF.

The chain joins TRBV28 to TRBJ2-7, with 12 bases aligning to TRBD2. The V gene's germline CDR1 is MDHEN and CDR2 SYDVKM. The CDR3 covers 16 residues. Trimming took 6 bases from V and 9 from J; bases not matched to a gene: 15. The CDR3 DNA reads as TGTGCCAGCAGCCGCATTGAGACTAGCGGGAGTTTGGTGCAGTACTTC. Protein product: CASSRIETSGSLVQYF.

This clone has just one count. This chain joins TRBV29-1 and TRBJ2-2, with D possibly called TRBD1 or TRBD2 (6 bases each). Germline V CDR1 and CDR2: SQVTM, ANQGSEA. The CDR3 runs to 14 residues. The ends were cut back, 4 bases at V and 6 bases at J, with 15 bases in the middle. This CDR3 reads CSVVGPRGPGELFF. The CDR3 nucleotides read TGCAGCGTTGTGGGACCCCGGGGGCCCGGGGAGCTGTTTTTT.

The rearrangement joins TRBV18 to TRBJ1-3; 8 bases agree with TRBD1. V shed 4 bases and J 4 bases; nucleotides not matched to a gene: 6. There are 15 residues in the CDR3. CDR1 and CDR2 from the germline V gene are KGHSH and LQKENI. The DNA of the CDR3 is TGTGCCAGCTCACGAGGACAGGGTGGCGGAAACACCATATATTTT. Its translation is CASSRGQGGGNTIYF.

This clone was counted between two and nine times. CDR3 loop: CASSPGQGLDEQYF. CDR3 in DNA: TGCGCCAGCAGCCCCGGACAGGGGTTGGACGAGCAGTACTTC. V gene TRBV5-1 combines with J gene TRBJ2-7; 9 nucleotides match TRBD1. The CDR3 loop spans 14 amino acids. The germline gives CDR1 SGHRS, CDR2 YFSETQ. V trimming: 4 bases; J trimming: 5 bases; junction bases outside the gene matches: 7. The whole variable domain, filled in from reference TRBV5-1 and TRBJ2-7, reads KAGVTQTPRYLIKTRGQQVTLSCSPISGHRSVSWYQQTPGQGLQFLFEYFSETQRNKGNFPGRFSGRQFSNSRSEMNVSTLELGDSALYLCASSPGQGLDEQYFGPGTRLTVT.

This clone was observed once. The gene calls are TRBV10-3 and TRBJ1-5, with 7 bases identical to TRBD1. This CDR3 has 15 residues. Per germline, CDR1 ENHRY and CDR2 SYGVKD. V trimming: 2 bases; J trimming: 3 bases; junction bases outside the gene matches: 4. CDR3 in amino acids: CAISEGDRYNQPQHF. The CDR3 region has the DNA TGTGCCATCAGTGAGGGGGACAGATACAATCAGCCCCAGCATTTT.

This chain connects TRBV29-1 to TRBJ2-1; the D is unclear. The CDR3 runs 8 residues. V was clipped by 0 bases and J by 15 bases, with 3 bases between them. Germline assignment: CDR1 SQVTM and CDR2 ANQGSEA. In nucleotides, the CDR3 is TGCAGCGTTGAAGATTCGTTCTTC. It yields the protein CSVEDSFF.

The CDR3 DNA reads TGTGCCAGCAGCCCGAGGACAGGGGCCCACACAGATACGCAGTATTTT. Translation: CASSPRTGAHTDTQYF. The chain has TRBV7-2 and TRBJ2-3; 9 nucleotides align to TRBD1. Germline loops: CDR1 SGHTA, CDR2 FQGNSA. The CDR3 is made up of 16 amino acids. V was pared by 5 bases and J by 2 bases, with 8 bases of the junction left unmatched.

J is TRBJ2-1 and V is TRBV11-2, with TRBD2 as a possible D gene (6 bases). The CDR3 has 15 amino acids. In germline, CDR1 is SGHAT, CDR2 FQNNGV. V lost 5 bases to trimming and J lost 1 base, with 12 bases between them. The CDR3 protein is CASSPRDLSYNEQFF. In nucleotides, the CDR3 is TGTGCCAGCAGCCCTCGGGACTTGTCCTACAATGAGCAGTTCTTC.

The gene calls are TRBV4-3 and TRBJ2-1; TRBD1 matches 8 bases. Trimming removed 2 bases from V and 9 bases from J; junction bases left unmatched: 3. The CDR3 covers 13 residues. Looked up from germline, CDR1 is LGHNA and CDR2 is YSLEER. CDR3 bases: TGCGCCAGCAGCCAACAGGGGGCAGGTGAGCAGTTCTTC. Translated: CASSQQGAGEQFF.

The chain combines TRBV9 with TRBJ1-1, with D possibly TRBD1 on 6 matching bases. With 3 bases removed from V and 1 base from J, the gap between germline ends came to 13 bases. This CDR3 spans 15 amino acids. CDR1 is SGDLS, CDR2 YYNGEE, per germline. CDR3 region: CASSARDIANTEAFF. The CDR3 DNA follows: TGTGCCAGCAGCGCCCGGGACATCGCGAACACTGAAGCTTTCTTT.

The CDR3 spells CASSLSSGPFSSNEQFF. DNA for the CDR3: TGTGCCAGCAGCTTGAGTTCCGGGCCATTTTCTAGCAATGAGCAGTTCTTC. The chain carries TRBV7-6 and TRBJ2-1, with D unresolved. The CDR3 has 17 amino acids. Trimming removed 3 bases from V and 6 bases from J, with 21 bases in between. Germline values: CDR1 SGHVS, CDR2 FNYEAQ.